This T cell receptor beta chain came from a study of CD8+ T cells in alopecia areata. Study information: Among treated patients, severity was scored by affected scalp area percentage.

Whole-study findings and limits: Among the 100 top clones, expanded CD8+ clones, like scalp clonality, were significantly decreased by tofacitinib. A great number of expanded lesional clones endured in scalp and blood during tofacitinib. Sequencing of scalp samples also includes resident alphabeta T cells from normal skin.

The sample's treatment: oral pan-JAK inhibitor, 5-10 mg twice daily. With respect to this clone: The antigen remains undetermined. This CDR3 is also generated by other DNA sequences in the sample.

CDR1 MNHEY and CDR2 SVGAGI come from the germline V gene. The CDR3 length is 11 residues. The V end was cut by 2 bases, the J end by 5 bases, with 4 bases between. RNA, once extracted, was reverse transcribed into cDNA for use as the sequencing template. Clones were sequenced by immunoSEQ multiplex PCR, and TCRdb holds only the in-frame ones, with some missing. The profile shows around 100,000 clones, about nine tenths of them singletons. Sequencing was performed on CD8+ T cells sorted from blood, taken at approximately week 30, from a patient treated with tofacitinib. The chain links TRBV6-5 to TRBJ2-7, with D hard to call. The clonotype was recovered from a human donor with alopecia areata. This CDR3 is CASSYGHEQYF. Written as DNA, the CDR3 is TGTGCCAGCAGTTACGGACACGAGCAGTACTTC.